This entry features one T cell receptor (beta chain) sequence. The source of the sample is a study of blood T cell repertoires in COVID-19. Study-level background: COVID-19 samples, acute and convalescent, were from the United States, Italy and Spain. T cells, B-cell-depleted T cells, or PBMCs supplied cDNA or gDNA.

Authors' data handling: From reference gene primer amplification, estimates of nucleated cell counts were derived. Profiling relied on immunoSEQ multiplex PCR, and the TCRdb table lists in-frame clones only, not all of them. V, J and clone size reflect that table, while D and trimming were determined from the DNA. The sample lists about 490,000 clones; 80% to 90% were seen once. Germline V lookup: CDR1 LGHNA, CDR2 YNFKEQ. V lost 4 bases to trimming and J lost 0 bases, with 13 bases between them. The CDR3 is 15 amino acids. This sequence joins TRBV4-2 and TRBJ2-7; D is unclear. The clonotype was recovered from a human donor in a cohort sampled during active COVID-19. The material sequenced was peripheral blood. CDR3 bases: TGTGCCAGCAGCCTGACGGCGGCTAGCTCCTACGAGCAGTACTTC. Amino acids: CASSLTAASSYEQYF.